This T cell receptor beta chain was identified in a study of blood T cell repertoires in COVID-19. With 3 bases removed from V and 7 bases from J, the gap between germline ends came to 12 bases. The CDR3 consists of 14 residues. Germline V gene lookup returns CDR1 MDHEN and CDR2 SYDVKM. Libraries were prepared by immunoSEQ multiplex PCR; TCRdb keeps only in-frame clonotypes and omits some of them. Seen here are approximately 250,000 clones, 84% observed once, and the top ten hold less than 4.5%. The sequence was obtained from a man aged 45-65 years with acute or convalescent COVID-19. The material sequenced was peripheral blood. The V call is TRBV28, the J call TRBJ1-4, with D perhaps matching TRBD1 (5 bases). The CDR3 here is CASSFWGVGEKLFF. CDR3 in DNA: TGTGCCAGCAGTTTTTGGGGGGTGGGTGAAAAACTGTTTTTT.